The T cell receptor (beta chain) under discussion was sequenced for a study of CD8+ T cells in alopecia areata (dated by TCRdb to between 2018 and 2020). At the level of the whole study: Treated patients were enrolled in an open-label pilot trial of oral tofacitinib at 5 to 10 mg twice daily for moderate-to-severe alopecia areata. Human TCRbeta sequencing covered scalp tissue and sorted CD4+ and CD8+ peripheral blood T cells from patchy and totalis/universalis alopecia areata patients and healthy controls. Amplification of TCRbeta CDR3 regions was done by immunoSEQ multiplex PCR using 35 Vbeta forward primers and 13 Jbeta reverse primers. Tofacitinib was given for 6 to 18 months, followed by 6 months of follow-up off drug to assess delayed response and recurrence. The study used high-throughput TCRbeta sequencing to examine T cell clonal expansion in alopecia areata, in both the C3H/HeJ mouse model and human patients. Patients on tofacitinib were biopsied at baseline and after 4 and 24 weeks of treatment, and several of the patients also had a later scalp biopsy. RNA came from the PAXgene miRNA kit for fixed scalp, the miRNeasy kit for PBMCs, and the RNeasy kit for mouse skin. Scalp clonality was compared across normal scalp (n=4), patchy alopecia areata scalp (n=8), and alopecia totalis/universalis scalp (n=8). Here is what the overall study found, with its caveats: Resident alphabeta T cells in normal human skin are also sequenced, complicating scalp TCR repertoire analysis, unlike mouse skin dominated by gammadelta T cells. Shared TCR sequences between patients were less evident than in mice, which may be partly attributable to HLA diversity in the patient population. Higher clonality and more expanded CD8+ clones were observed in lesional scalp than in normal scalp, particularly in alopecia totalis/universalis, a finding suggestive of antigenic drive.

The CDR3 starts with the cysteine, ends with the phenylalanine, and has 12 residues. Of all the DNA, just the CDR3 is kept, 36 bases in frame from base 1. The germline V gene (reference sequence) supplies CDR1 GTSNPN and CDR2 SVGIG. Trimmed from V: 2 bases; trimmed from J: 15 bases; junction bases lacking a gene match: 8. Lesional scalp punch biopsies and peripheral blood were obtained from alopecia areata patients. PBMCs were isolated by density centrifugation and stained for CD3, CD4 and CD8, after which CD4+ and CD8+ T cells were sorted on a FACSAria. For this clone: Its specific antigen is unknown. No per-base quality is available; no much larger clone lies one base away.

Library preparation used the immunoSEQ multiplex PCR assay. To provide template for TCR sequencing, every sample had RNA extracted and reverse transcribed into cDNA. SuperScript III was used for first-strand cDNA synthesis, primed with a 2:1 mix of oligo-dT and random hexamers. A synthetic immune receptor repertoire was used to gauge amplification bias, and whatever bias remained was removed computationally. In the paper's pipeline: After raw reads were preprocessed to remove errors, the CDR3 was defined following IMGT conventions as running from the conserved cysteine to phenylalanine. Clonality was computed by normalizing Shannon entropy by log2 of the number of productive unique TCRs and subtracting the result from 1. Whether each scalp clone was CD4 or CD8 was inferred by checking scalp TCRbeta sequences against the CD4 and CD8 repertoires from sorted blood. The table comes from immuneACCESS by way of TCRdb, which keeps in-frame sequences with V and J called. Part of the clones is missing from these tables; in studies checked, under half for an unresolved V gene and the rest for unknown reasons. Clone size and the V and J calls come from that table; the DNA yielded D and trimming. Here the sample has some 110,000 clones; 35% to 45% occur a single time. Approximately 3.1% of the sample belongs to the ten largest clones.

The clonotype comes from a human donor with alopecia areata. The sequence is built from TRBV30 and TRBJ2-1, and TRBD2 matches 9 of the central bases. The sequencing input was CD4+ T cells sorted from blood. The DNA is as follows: TGTGCCTGGAGTTCCGGGACTAGCATTCTGTTCTTC. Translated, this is CAWSSGTSILFF.